This T cell receptor (beta chain) was found in a study of cytomegalovirus exposure and HLA in healthy donors. Study background: Earlier results showed roughly 120 million unique TCR beta sequences derived from approximately 180 million T cells.

Whole-study findings and limits: In a later analysis, a missense DCLRE1C variant was linked to TCR beta V- and J-gene trimming. Reports state that TCR beta sequences accurately predicted most subjects' HLA-A and HLA-B alleles. Immune exposure information comprised only CMV serostatus.

Researchers ran the PCR with 60 Vbeta and 13 Jbeta primers. Clones were read by immunoSEQ multiplex PCR, and TCRdb kept only the in-frame ones, dropping some. Of some 130,000 clones in the sample, 80% were seen once. The CDR3 sequence is 16 residues long. Unmatched junction bases numbered 6, after V lost 4 bases and J lost 6 bases. Germline values: CDR1 LNHDA, CDR2 SQIVND (reference sequence). Turning to this clone: The antigen remains unidentified.

Material for sequencing was PBMCs. This receptor was obtained from a man between 25 and 39 years old in good health and CMV-seronegative. The chain combines TRBV19 with TRBJ1-6, with TRBD1 matching over 10 bases. The CDR3 protein is CASSNRDRGRNSPLHF. In nucleotides, the CDR3 is TGTGCCAGTAGTAACCGGGACAGGGGACGTAATTCACCCCTCCACTTT.